The clone carrying this TCR beta chain occurred many times. This record comes from a study of sequential checkpoint blockade in melanoma. Study at large: Each arm's sequence ended with maintenance nivolumab.

Treatment of the sample: randomized to nivolumab then ipilimumab (arm A) or the reverse (arm B). Repertoires were generated with immunoSEQ multiplex PCR, while TCRdb's copy carries only in-frame clones and drops some. The data show roughly 3,000 clones, roughly 23% seen once. CDR3 size: 14 residues. The germline CDR1 and CDR2 sequences are SGHNT and YENEEA. Trimming shortened V by 1 base and J by 5 bases, and 11 bases separated the two germline ends. The receptor comes from a human donor with melanoma. The chain employs TRBV11-3 and TRBJ1-2; no clear D. The source was tumor tissue (inferred from file names), collected from a patient given nivolumab and ipilimumab in sequence. The CDR3 region has the DNA TGTGCCAGCAGCTTAGTAGCCTCAGCTTATGGCTACACCTTC. Translated: CASSLVASAYGYTF.